This T cell receptor (beta chain) originates from a study of T cell responses to AZD1222 COVID-19 vaccine. Here immunoSEQ multiplex PCR was the method, and the copy in TCRdb shows in-frame clones only, minus some. The profile shows approximately 67,000 clones, about nine tenths of them singletons. Pooled in the analysis were second doses at about 4 or about 12 weeks. Per germline, CDR1 SGHRS and CDR2 YFSETQ. The CDR3 consists of 16 residues. V trimming: 5 bases; J trimming: 1 base; junction bases outside the gene matches: 6. This clone was seen a few times. The sequence derives from an adult who received the AZD1222 COVID-19 vaccine. This material consisted of peripheral blood, taken 28 days after the second AZD1222 dose. J is TRBJ2-2 and V is TRBV5-1; TRBD2 agrees at 9 bases. In nucleotides, the CDR3 is TGCGCCAGCAGTCCTCAGACTAGCGGGAACACCGGGGAGCTGTTTTTT. Translating gives CASSPQTSGNTGELFF.